One T cell receptor (beta chain) is described in this entry. Its antigen is undetermined. Germline CDR1 and CDR2: WSHSY and SAAADI. Trimming took 11 bases from V and 3 from J, leaving 16 bases between them. The CDR3 extends over 13 amino acids. The data derive from a study of graft-versus-host responses after intestinal transplantation. Turning to the study itself: Once they had received anti-thymocyte globulin induction, all recipients took tacrolimus and steroids for about three years.

Assay used: immunoSEQ multiplex PCR; TCRdb lists only in-frame clones, some missing. This table holds 85,000 to 130,000 clones, over 75% found once. Study outcomes and limitations: With peak circulating GvH clone levels came an association with early post-transplant HvG declines. Patients with graft-donor T cell macrochimerism had high graft-versus-host to host-versus-graft clonal ratios in allografts.

The clonotype was recovered from a human donor who received an intestinal transplant. This rearrangement joins TRBV10-2 to TRBJ1-1; D remains ambiguous. The specimen comprised unstimulated CD4+ T cells sorted from spleen or lymph node cells, sampled before intestinal transplant. CDR3 in amino acids: CACRLWIDTEAFF. The CDR3 DNA follows: TGCGCCTGCCGACTGTGGATCGACACTGAAGCTTTCTTT.